This T cell receptor (beta chain) emerged from a study of T cell changes during pregnancy in multiple sclerosis (dated by TCRdb to the late 2010s). Looking at the study overall: The study looked at changes in the T cell repertoire across pregnancy in women with multiple sclerosis.

To prepare the library, the immunoSEQ multiplex PCR assay was applied. TCRdb provides this immuneACCESS table in a form limited to in-frame rearrangements. Some clones are lacking; in checked studies, under half of them reflect an unresolved V gene, and why the rest are absent is not known. Recorded for this sample are about 110,000 clones; less than 95% of them occurred a single time. The leading ten clones occupy roughly 1.6% of the sample. From its cysteine to its phenylalanine, the CDR3 spans 15 amino acids. Only the CDR3 DNA is retained, 45 bases long and in frame from the first base. CDR1 is given as SGHRS and CDR2 as YFSETQ, both from the germline V gene. V was cut back by 1 base and J by 0 bases, leaving a gap of 11 bases between them. Remarks on this clone: No antigen is known for it. Base qualities are not provided; no much larger clone lies one nucleotide away.

The rearrangement joined TRBV5-1 to TRBJ2-7; TRBD1 might be the D gene, on 6 matching bases. The sequences come from peripheral blood, collected before pregnancy. The receptor's source is a female donor with multiple sclerosis, enrolled in a pregnancy study. The sequenced DNA: TGCGCCAGCAGCTTGTCGCGACAGGACTCCTACGAGCAGTACTTC. This sequence encodes CASSLSRQDSYEQYF.